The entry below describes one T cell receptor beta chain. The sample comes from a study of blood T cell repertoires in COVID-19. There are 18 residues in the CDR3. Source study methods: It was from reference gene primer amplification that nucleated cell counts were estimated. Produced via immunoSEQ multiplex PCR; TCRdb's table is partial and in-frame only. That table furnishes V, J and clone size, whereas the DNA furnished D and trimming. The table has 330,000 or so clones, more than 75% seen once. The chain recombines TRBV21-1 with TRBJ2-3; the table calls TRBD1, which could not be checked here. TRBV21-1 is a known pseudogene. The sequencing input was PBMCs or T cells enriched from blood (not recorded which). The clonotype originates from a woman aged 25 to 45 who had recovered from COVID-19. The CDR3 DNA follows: TGTGCCAGCATCGAGACCCCCGGGACAGGGTGTGGAGCAGATACGCAGTATTTT. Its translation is CASIETPGTGCGADTQYF.